Described below is a single T cell receptor (beta chain) sequence and its context. The antigen remains undetermined. Assay used: immunoSEQ multiplex PCR; TCRdb lists only in-frame clones, some missing. The sample comprises tens of thousands of clones, almost 85% of which are singletons, and over 10% rests with the top ten. This sample is drawn from a study of cytomegalovirus exposure and HLA in healthy donors. Findings and caveats of the study: Some 150 TCR beta chains were listed as cytomegalovirus-associated. Specificity for CMV antigens was confirmed in vitro for a few of the CMV-associated chains.

CDR3 length: 15 amino acids. Germline trimming cut 2 bases from V and 6 bases from J; bases unmatched to any gene: 7. Per germline, CDR1 WSHSY and CDR2 SAAADI. The sequence was obtained from a woman under 30 in good health and CMV-seropositive. The chain carries TRBV10-2 and TRBJ1-1; the match to TRBD1 covers 9 bases. Sample: PBMCs. The CDR3 sequence: CASSEPHRGRSEAFF. The CDR3 DNA reads TGCGCCAGCAGTGAGCCCCACAGGGGGCGATCTGAAGCTTTCTTT.